Shown below are 26 T cell receptor beta chains from a single sample sequenced in a study of blood T cell repertoires in COVID-19. The assay was immunoSEQ multiplex PCR, and TCRdb's table has in-frame clones only and misses some. The sample carries about 100,000 clones, more than 70% recorded once. Specimen: peripheral blood. These TCRs come from a human donor in a cohort sampled during active COVID-19.

V gene TRBV5-1 combines with J gene TRBJ2-1; 9 nucleotides match TRBD2. Per the germline V gene, CDR1 is SGHRS and CDR2 is YFSETQ. The trim removed 2 bases at V and 1 base at J, leaving 1 base unmatched. CDR3 length: 15 amino acids. For the CDR3, the DNA is TGCGCCAGCAGCTTTCTAGCGGGGTCCTACAATGAGCAGTTCTTC. Its protein product is CASSFLAGSYNEQFF.

The chain employs TRBV7-2 and TRBJ1-2; perhaps TRBD1 as D (5 bases). V lost 1 base, J lost 1 base, and 7 bases lay in between. The CDR3 contains 14 residues. Germline V lookup: CDR1 SGHTA, CDR2 FQGNSA. The CDR3 DNA follows: TGTGCCAGCAGCTTAGGGGGGGGTAACTATGGCTACACCTTC. Translating gives CASSLGGGNYGYTF.

In DNA form, the CDR3 reads TGTGCCAGCAGCCAAGGGGAGTTAACTATCGAGACCCAGTACTTC. Protein sequence: CASSQGELTIETQYF. The V and J genes are TRBV14 and TRBJ2-5, with D perhaps TRBD2 (5 bases). Germline V gene sequence: CDR1 SGHDN, CDR2 FVKESK. Trimming took off 1 base at V and 5 bases at J, with 14 bases between the two ends. CDR3 size: 15 residues. Variable domain in full (rest from reference TRBV14 and TRBJ2-5): EAGVTQFPSHSVIEKGQTVTLRCDPISGHDNLYWYRRVMGKEIKFLLHFVKESKQDESGMPNNRFLAERTGGTYSTLKVQPAELEDSGVYFCASSQGELTIETQYFGPGTRLLVL.

This sequence joins TRBV5-8 and TRBJ2-4, with TRBD1 matching 11 bases. J lost 2 bases, V lost 4 bases, and 11 bases had no gene match. The germline V gene has CDR1 SGHTS and CDR2 YDEGEE. The CDR3 has 18 amino acids. The chain's CDR3 is CASSGFGQGAMTKNIQYF. The CDR3 DNA reads as TGTGCCAGCAGCGGGTTTGGACAGGGGGCAATGACCAAAAACATTCAGTACTTC.

This clone appeared a few times. This chain links TRBV9 with TRBJ1-2; TRBD1 might be the D (6 bases). CDR1 is SGDLS and CDR2 is YYNGEE in the germline V gene. Trimming removed 0 bases from V and 4 bases from J, with 19 bases in between. The CDR3 extends over 17 amino acids. DNA for the CDR3: TGTGCCAGCAGCGTAGACGGCGGGGGGGGCACCACCTATGGCTACACCTTC. Translated, it gives CASSVDGGGGTTYGYTF. Supplemented by reference TRBV9 and TRBJ1-2, the full variable domain reads DSGVTQTPKHLITATGQRVTLRCSPRSGDLSVYWYQQSLDQGLQFLIQYYNGEERAKGNILERFSAQQFPDLHSELNLSSLELGDSALYFCASSVDGGGGTTYGYTFGSGTRLTVV.

This chain links TRBV5-6 with TRBJ1-1; D is uncertain. The CDR3 sequence is 13 residues long. With 4 bases removed from V and 1 base from J, the gap between germline ends came to 8 bases. Per germline, CDR1 SGHDT and CDR2 YYEEEE. CDR3 amino acids: CASSGDKNTEAFF. CDR3 coding DNA: TGTGCCAGCAGCGGTGACAAGAACACTGAAGCTTTCTTT.

The chain has TRBV19 and TRBJ1-2, with a tentative D call TRBD1 (6 bases). This CDR3 comprises 16 residues. Deletions cut 6 bases from V and 5 bases from J, with 22 bases between. Germline V lookup: CDR1 LNHDA, CDR2 SQIVND (reference sequence). CDR3 sequence: CASRSTYRPQGYGYTF. DNA of the CDR3: TGTGCCAGTAGATCGACATACAGACCGCAGGGGTATGGCTACACCTTC.

J is TRBJ1-1 and V is TRBV7-8; D gene ambiguous. Germline CDR1 SGHVS, CDR2 FQNEAQ. This CDR3 contains 13 residues. The V gene lost 8 bases and the J gene lost 1 base, with 11 bases spanning the gap. DNA of the CDR3: TGTGCCAGCGGTATGGTAGCGAACACTGAAGCTTTCTTT. Protein: CASGMVANTEAFF.

This chain uses TRBV7-9 with TRBJ1-2; 7 nucleotides line up with TRBD1. There are 16 residues in the CDR3. V shed 5 bases, J shed 3 bases, and the junction held 12 bases outside the gene matches. Germline loops: CDR1 SEHNR, CDR2 FQNEAQ (reference sequence). The CDR3 is CASSPEIRQGDYGYTF. The DNA for the CDR3 is TGTGCCAGCAGCCCAGAGATCCGACAGGGTGACTATGGCTACACCTTC.

The rearrangement links TRBV18 to TRBJ1-1, with TRBD1 matching over 9 bases. Germline V gene lookup returns CDR1 KGHSH and CDR2 LQKENI. V lost 0 bases and J lost 5; bases outside the gene matches: 1. The CDR3 contains 14 residues. CDR3: CASSPPGQGTEAFF. The CDR3 bases are TGTGCCAGCTCACCACCGGGACAGGGAACTGAAGCTTTCTTT.

This chain joins TRBV19 and TRBJ2-7, with 9 bases fitting TRBD1. Germline V gene data show CDR1 as LNHDA and CDR2 as SQIVND (reference sequence). The CDR3 is 13 amino acids. V shed 6 bases, J shed 5 bases, and the junction held 5 bases outside the gene matches. This CDR3 reads CASRRGQGHEQYF. The CDR3, as DNA: TGTGCCAGTAGGAGGGGACAGGGCCACGAGCAGTACTTC.

J is TRBJ2-7 and V is TRBV7-8; 7 bases are a match to TRBD2. With V trimmed by 1 base and J by 5 bases, 8 bases remained unmatched. Germline CDR1 is SGHVS and CDR2 is FQNEAQ. There are 15 residues in the CDR3. CDR3 nucleotide sequence: TGTGCCAGCAGCTTAGGTACGAGCGGGGTAAACGAGCAGTACTTC. Protein: CASSLGTSGVNEQYF.

This clone occurred once. The chain has TRBV7-9 and TRBJ1-2, with 7 nucleotides matching TRBD1. This CDR3 is 13 amino acids long. In germline, CDR1 is SEHNR, CDR2 FQNEAQ (reference sequence). V trimming: 5 bases; J trimming: 7 bases; junction bases outside the gene matches: 7. The CDR3 protein is CASSPQTGVGYTF. The CDR3 DNA follows: TGTGCCAGCAGCCCCCAAACAGGGGTTGGCTACACCTTC.

The chain employs TRBV5-1 and TRBJ1-1; D uncertain. The CDR3 is made up of 13 amino acids. Looked up from germline, CDR1 is SGHRS and CDR2 is YFSETQ. The germline V and J ends were trimmed by 2 bases and 4 bases, with 9 bases remaining between them. The CDR3 is CASSFEVLTEAFF. The CDR3, as DNA: TGCGCCAGCAGCTTCGAGGTGCTCACTGAAGCTTTCTTT.

This clone occurred once. The V and J genes are TRBV11-3 and TRBJ2-1, with TRBD2 as a possible D gene (7 bases). Between the trimmed V and J ends, which lost 4 bases and 13 bases, there was a span of 11 bases. The CDR3 sequence is 11 residues long. Germline loops: CDR1 SGHNT, CDR2 YENEEA. CDR3: CASSWGGPQFF. DNA of the CDR3: TGTGCCAGCAGCTGGGGGGGGCCCCAGTTCTTC.

V usage is TRBV10-3 and J usage is TRBJ2-3; 12 nucleotides match TRBD2. V shed 3 bases and J 2 bases; nucleotides not matched to a gene: 6. The germline gives CDR1 ENHRY, CDR2 SYGVKD. This CDR3 comprises 17 residues. The CDR3 nucleotides read TGTGCCATCAGTGACCCGGGACTAGCGGGCCTCACAGATACGCAGTATTTT. Encoded protein: CAISDPGLAGLTDTQYF.

The V and J genes are TRBV6-5 and TRBJ2-1, with TRBD2 matching 7 bases. Germline CDR1 reads MNHEY; CDR2 reads SVGAGI. This CDR3 is built from 15 residues. J was trimmed by 6 bases and V by 7 bases; bases with no gene match: 12. The CDR3 is CASMLGGGGLNEQFF. CDR3 nucleotides: TGTGCCAGCATGCTCGGCGGCGGGGGACTCAATGAGCAGTTCTTC.

This chain joins TRBV3-1 (or the pseudogene TRBV3-2) and TRBJ1-2; perhaps TRBD1 as D (5 bases). Trimming shortened V by 4 bases and J by 1 base, and 13 bases separated the two germline ends. The CDR3 spans 15 residues. From germline, CDR1 is LGHDT and CDR2 YNNKEL (reference sequence). In nucleotides, the CDR3 is TGTGCCAGCAGCCCCAGGGAAAGGAGTAACTATGGCTACACCTTC. This sequence encodes CASSPRERSNYGYTF.

The rearrangement uses TRBV7-2 and TRBJ1-1, with 9 bases aligning to TRBD1. Germline loops: CDR1 SGHTA, CDR2 FQGNSA. The CDR3 has 15 residues. V shed 2 bases, J shed 10 bases, and the junction held 11 bases outside the gene matches. For the CDR3, the DNA is TGTGCCAGCAGCTTACCCCGGGACAGGGCTGTAGTAGCTTTCTTT. Translated: CASSLPRDRAVVAFF.

This clone was recorded only once. The chain couples TRBV6-5 to TRBJ1-5, with 8 bases fitting TRBD1. The CDR3 contains 15 residues. CDR1 MNHEY and CDR2 SVGAGI come from the germline V gene. Trimming removed 6 bases from V and 6 bases from J; junction bases left unmatched: 10. For the CDR3, the DNA is TGTGCCAGCAGAAGGGGACAGGCAGCGATTCAGCCCCAGCATTTT. Its translation: CASRRGQAAIQPQHF.

The gene calls are TRBV6-5 and TRBJ1-2, with 7 nucleotides matching TRBD1. Trimming removed 5 bases from V and 5 bases from J; junction bases left unmatched: 8. CDR3 length equals 14 residues. Germline loops: CDR1 MNHEY, CDR2 SVGAGI. The CDR3 spells CASSRTGLWYGYTF. The CDR3 bases are TGTGCCAGCAGTCGGACAGGCTTGTGGTATGGCTACACCTTC.

The rearrangement uses TRBV4-1 and TRBJ2-6, with a tentative D call TRBD2 (5 bases). Trimming removed 3 bases from V and 4 bases from J, with 13 bases in between. The germline CDR1 and CDR2 sequences are MGHRA and YSYEKL. The CDR3 runs 16 residues. CDR3 residues: CASSQGPGSGANVLTF. The CDR3 nucleotides read TGCGCCAGCAGCCAGGGCCCGGGATCAGGGGCCAACGTCCTGACTTTC.

The V call is TRBV6-2 or TRBV6-3, the J call TRBJ2-3, with a tentative D call TRBD2 (6 bases). The CDR3 runs to 15 residues. Germline CDR1 reads MNHEY; CDR2 reads SVGEGT. Deletions cut 8 bases from V and 2 bases from J, with 17 bases between. CDR3 bases: TGTGCCAGCCGTTGGCGGGAACGAGCCACAGATACGCAGTATTTT. Translating gives CASRWRERATDTQYF.

The V and J genes are TRBV5-4 and TRBJ2-2; 8 nucleotides match TRBD1. With V trimmed by 3 bases and J by 2 bases, 3 bases remained unmatched. The V gene's germline CDR1 is SGHNT and CDR2 YYREEE (reference sequence). The CDR3 runs to 15 residues. The CDR3: CASSSGQGNTGELFF. As DNA, the CDR3 is TGTGCCAGCAGCTCAGGACAGGGCAACACCGGGGAGCTGTTTTTT.

The genes are TRBV9 and TRBJ2-1; 9 nucleotides match TRBD1. Trimming at V came to 0 bases and at J to 7 bases, leaving 5 bases not matched to a gene. The V gene's germline CDR1 is SGDLS and CDR2 YYNGEE. The CDR3 is 15 amino acids. The CDR3 nucleotides read TGTGCCAGCAGCGTAGCGGAACAGGGGGCAAATGAGCAGTTCTTC. Encoded protein: CASSVAEQGANEQFF.

This chain uses TRBV19 with TRBJ2-6; D may be TRBD1 (6 bases). Between the trimmed V and J ends, which lost 7 bases and 2 bases, there was a span of 12 bases. CDR1 and CDR2 from the germline V gene are LNHDA and SQIVND (reference sequence). The CDR3 contains 15 residues. In nucleotides, the CDR3 is TGTGCCAGTACCCTGACAGGAACTGGGGCCAACGTCCTGACTTTC. This gives the protein CASTLTGTGANVLTF.